This is a list of T cell receptor beta chains from one sample in a study of shared T cell receptors in the human thymus. TCRdb's table, derived via immunoSEQ multiplex PCR, lists solely in-frame clones and lacks some. Among about 660,000 clones listed, approximately 89% were seen once. This sample was also put to use in a study of human thymus T cells.

What was sequenced was thymocytes. These receptors originate from a boy in the first two years of life with a congenital heart defect. Each CDR3 is given without its conserved first and last residue. Fields, in order: clone size, V gene, D gene, CDR3 protein. A D gene is named only where the DNA matches it firmly. Only some rows state a clone size, as once, few, many or a class for expanded clones.

NA | TRBV4-1 | TRBD1 | ASSQVKLESLRDRNNEKLF
NA | TRBV5-1 | TRBD1 | ASSLSGQGGDYGYT
NA | TRBV6-1 | NA | ASSLQGFSGNTIY
NA | TRBV5-1 | NA | ASSLWEAANEKLF
NA | TRBV19 | NA | ASSKWTVGYEQY
NA | TRBV14 | NA | ASSSGSRYNEQF
NA | TRBV7-8 | TRBD2 | ATQIATSGEETQY
NA | TRBV4-3 | NA | ASSQGQLGQGLHEQY
NA | TRBV15 | NA | ATSRTDSGNTIY
few | TRBV28 | NA | ASSFPDRVREKLF
NA | TRBV4-1 | NA | ASSQKHKTGELF
NA | TRBV27 | NA | ASSPTGRPQH
NA | TRBV2 | NA | ASSEEGGLTEAF
NA | TRBV30 | TRBD1 | ASARTGRPNYRLGYT
NA | TRBV6-1 | TRBD1 | ASSRGSDRVYEQY
NA | TRBV7-2 | NA | ASSFVDSQETQY
NA | TRBV28 | TRBD1 | ASSPQGVLAEAF
NA | TRBV28 | NA | ASSFGHAAIYTEAF